Presented here are 30 T cell receptor beta chains from one specimen sequenced in a study of T-cell memory formation after mild COVID-19. TCRdb analysed the 5' RACE reads with MiXCR anew, one entry per CDR3 protein. The sample lists about 350,000 distinct CDR3 sequences, approximately 15% occurring once. Sequenced input: PBMCs or a T cell subset sorted from them (not recorded which). Source of these receptors: a man aged 18 to 29 who had mild COVID-19 (a few samples of this study predate the infection). Cell type and time point are not known.

The chain employs TRBV5-1 and TRBJ1-3, with D maybe TRBD1 (5 bases). CDR1 is SGHRS, CDR2 YFSETQ, per germline. V shed 4 bases and J shed 0 bases, with 14 bases lying between them. This CDR3 comprises 16 residues. In DNA form, the CDR3 reads TGCGCCAGCAGCGAAAAAACAGGACCCTCTGGAAACACCATATATTTT. Residues: CASSEKTGPSGNTIYF.

This clonotype occurred a few times. This chain connects TRBV5-1 to TRBJ2-5, with a tentative D call TRBD1 (5 bases). Germline V CDR1 and CDR2: SGHRS, YFSETQ. Trimming cost V 0 bases and J 5 bases, with 11 bases left between them. The CDR3 is 14 residues long. CDR3 DNA sequence: TGCGCCAGCAGCTTGGGAGTCTCAGGGGAGACCCAGTACTTC. This encodes CASSLGVSGETQYF.

The sample holds a few counts of this clonotype. This sequence joins TRBV18 and TRBJ2-5, with a weak D call TRBD1 (6 bases). This CDR3 spans 13 amino acids. Germline V gene data show CDR1 as KGHSH and CDR2 as LQKENI. V gave up 3 bases and J gave up 7 bases, with 12 bases separating them. The CDR3 sequence is CASSPTGLATQYF. CDR3 bases: TGTGCCAGCTCACCCACAGGGTTGGCGACCCAGTACTTC.

This clonotype was observed many times. The rearrangement joins TRBV7-9 to TRBJ2-5; D gene ambiguous. CDR1 SEHNR and CDR2 FQNEAQ come from the germline V gene (reference sequence). Trimming pared 4 bases from V and 4 bases from J, leaving 4 bases between. The CDR3 is made up of 11 amino acids. The CDR3 nucleotides read TGTGCCAGCAGCTCGGGAGAGACCCAGTACTTC. Translated: CASSSGETQYF.

Many counts were recorded for this clonotype. This sequence joins TRBV6-6 and TRBJ2-7; D remains unclear. Germline V gene sequence: CDR1 MNHNY, CDR2 SVGAGI (reference sequence). Trimming removed 5 bases from V and 2 bases from J, with 13 bases in between. The CDR3 consists of 14 residues. As DNA, the CDR3 is TGTGCCAGCAGTCCCCGGGCCCTAGCCTACGAGCAGTACGTC. Amino acid sequence: CASSPRALAYEQYV.

This chain joins TRBV4-3 and TRBJ2-1; D remains ambiguous. Trimming pared 0 bases from V and 7 bases from J, leaving 13 bases between. The CDR3 consists of 15 residues. Germline lookup yields CDR1 LGHNA and CDR2 YSLEER. The CDR3 bases are TGCGCCAGCAGCCAAGATTATCAACAATCGAATGAGCAGTTCTTC. Protein sequence: CASSQDYQQSNEQFF.

This clonotype occurred a few times. The chain couples TRBV12-3 or TRBV12-4 to TRBJ1-5; D possibly corresponds to TRBD1 (6 bases). V lost 6 bases, J lost 8 bases, and 20 bases lay in between. CDR3 length: 15 amino acids. The CDR3 loop reads CASSLPGGGKEPQHF. The CDR3 DNA is TGTGCCAGCAGCCTCCCGGGAGGGGGTAAAGAGCCCCAGCATTTT.

The genes are TRBV6-6 and TRBJ1-5; 9 bases are shared with TRBD1. The trim removed 6 bases at V and 4 bases at J, leaving 7 bases unmatched. The CDR3 spans 15 residues. The germline V gene has CDR1 MNHNY and CDR2 SVGAGI (reference sequence). The CDR3 region has the DNA TGTGCCAGCAGACGATCCGGGACAGGGAATCAGCCCCAGCATTTT. The encoded protein is CASRRSGTGNQPQHF.

The V gene is TRBV7-2, the J gene TRBJ2-5, with TRBD2 matching over 10 bases. CDR1 and CDR2 from the germline V gene are SGHTA and FQGNSA. The CDR3 extends over 15 amino acids. The junction had 8 bases not matched to a gene; V was cut back by 5 bases and J by 5 bases. This CDR3 reads CASSPQRGGVETQYF. DNA of the CDR3: TGTGCCAGCAGCCCGCAGCGGGGGGGCGTGGAGACCCAGTACTTC.

This chain connects TRBV4-3 to TRBJ2-1, with D hard to call. The CDR3 contains 16 residues. CDR1 and CDR2 (germline): LGHNA, YSLEER. The V gene lost 3 bases and the J gene lost 0 bases, with 12 bases spanning the gap. The CDR3 protein is CASSQVQLSSYNEQFF. In nucleotides, the CDR3 is TGCGCCAGCAGCCAGGTACAGCTTAGCTCCTACAATGAGCAGTTCTTC.

About this clonotype itself: This may come from a read error, since a much larger clone is one base off. The CDR3: CASSPQWARETQYF. The CDR3 DNA follows: TGTGCCAGCAGTCCACAGTGGGCGCGGGAGACCCAGTACTTC. This rearrangement joins TRBV12-3 or TRBV12-4 to TRBJ2-5; no clear D gene. The CDR3 runs to 14 residues. The V and J ends lost 5 bases and 5 bases respectively, with 15 bases between them.

The rearrangement links TRBV5-1 to TRBJ2-1; 9 nucleotides align to TRBD1. The germline V gene has CDR1 SGHRS and CDR2 YFSETQ. The CDR3 contains 20 residues. V dropped 1 base and J dropped 5; count of bases not matched to a gene: 19. Here the CDR3 DNA reads TGCGCCAGCAGCTTGTTTGGCCCGGGACAGGGTCAGAATCAGGACAATGAGCAGTTCTTC. This encodes CASSLFGPGQGQNQDNEQFF.

The chain couples TRBV5-1 to TRBJ2-1; 8 positions agree with TRBD2. In germline, CDR1 is SGHRS, CDR2 YFSETQ. The CDR3 runs to 18 residues. The V gene end was trimmed by 4 bases and the J gene end by 6 bases; junction bases not matched to a gene: 18. CDR3: CASSPPVSGGLVRNEQFF. The CDR3 region has the DNA TGCGCCAGCAGCCCACCGGTAAGCGGGGGTCTAGTCCGCAATGAGCAGTTCTTC.

This clonotype was detected many times. This chain uses TRBV27 with TRBJ2-2, with D hard to call. CDR3 length equals 13 residues. Germline V gives CDR1 MNHEY, CDR2 SMNVEV (reference sequence). Trimming pared 2 bases from V and 5 bases from J, leaving 6 bases between. CDR3 residues: CASSLQRTGELFF. CDR3 DNA: TGTGCCAGCAGTTTACAGCGAACCGGGGAGCTGTTTTTT.

This clonotype has a count of ten or more. V and J are TRBV12-3 or TRBV12-4 and TRBJ2-5; D may be TRBD2 (6 bases). Trimming stripped 6 bases from V and 1 base from J, with 12 bases between. CDR3 length: 14 amino acids. CDR3 residues: CASRLRDSQETQYF. CDR3 in DNA: TGTGCCAGCAGGCTCCGGGACTCCCAAGAGACCCAGTACTTC.

The chain combines TRBV6-4 with TRBJ1-4; D remains ambiguous. CDR1 is MRHNA, CDR2 SNTAGT, per germline. The CDR3 totals 19 residues. The germline V and J ends were trimmed by 4 bases and 6 bases, with 27 bases remaining between them. CDR3 sequence (DNA): TGTGCCAGCAGTGTCGGCAGGAGCATAGGTCGCCCCTCATATGAAAAACTGTTTTTT. This encodes CASSVGRSIGRPSYEKLFF.

There are a few counts of this clonotype. The chain combines TRBV6-1 with TRBJ2-2; D is unresolved. The V and J ends lost 7 bases and 4 bases respectively, with 7 bases between them. Germline V lookup: CDR1 MNHNS, CDR2 SASEGT. The CDR3 runs 12 residues. This CDR3 reads CASTSSTGELFF. CDR3 sequence (DNA): TGTGCCAGCACCAGTTCCACCGGGGAGCTGTTTTTT.

This clonotype was recorded a few times. CDR3 sequence: CAISESGGEGNTIYF. CDR3 sequence (DNA): TGTGCCATCAGTGAGTCCGGAGGTGAGGGGAACACCATATATTTT. The rearrangement links TRBV10-3 to TRBJ1-3; perhaps TRBD1 as D (5 bases). Looked up from germline, CDR1 is ENHRY and CDR2 is SYGVKD. The CDR3 spans 15 residues. Trimming left V 0 bases short and J 7 bases short, with 13 bases between.

There are many counts of this clonotype. The chain combines TRBV7-2 with TRBJ2-1; 14 nucleotides align to TRBD2. The germline gives CDR1 SGHTA, CDR2 FQGNSA. The junction had 4 bases not matched to a gene; V was cut back by 5 bases and J by 7 bases. CDR3 length: 15 residues. The CDR3, as DNA: TGTGCCAGCAGCGCCGGACTAGCGGGGGGAAATGAGCAGTTCTTC. Translating it yields CASSAGLAGGNEQFF.

This clonotype was found a few times. J is TRBJ2-3 and V is TRBV3-1; D gene unclear. The CDR3 runs to 13 residues. Trimming stripped 3 bases from V and 5 bases from J, with 9 bases between. CDR1 is LGHDT and CDR2 is YNNKEL in the germline V gene (reference sequence). CDR3 DNA: TGTGCCAGCAGCCACGCTTCCGGAGATACGCAGTATTTT. It is translated as CASSHASGDTQYF.

The V gene is TRBV6-5, the J gene TRBJ1-2, with D tentatively TRBD1 (6 bases). The germline V gene has CDR1 MNHEY and CDR2 SVGAGI. Deletions cut 2 bases from V and 4 bases from J, with 17 bases between. The CDR3 sequence is 16 residues long. As DNA, the CDR3 is TGTGCCAGCAGTTACAGTATTCGACAGGAATTCTATGGCTACACCTTC. Translating gives CASSYSIRQEFYGYTF.

This clonotype appeared a few times. The chain recombines TRBV20-1 with TRBJ1-5, with 11 nucleotides matching TRBD1. Per germline, CDR1 DFQATT and CDR2 SNEGSKA (reference sequence). V shed 1 base and J 2 bases; nucleotides not matched to a gene: 1. The CDR3 length is 15 residues. In DNA form, the CDR3 reads TGCAGTGCTAGAGGGGACAGGGGGGGCAATCAGCCCCAGCATTTT. The encoded protein is CSARGDRGGNQPQHF.

This clonotype appeared a few times. The rearrangement joins TRBV4-1 to TRBJ1-6; D is unresolved. The CDR3 is 16 amino acids. Per the germline V gene, CDR1 is MGHRA and CDR2 is YSYEKL. Deletions cut 2 bases from V and 0 bases from J, with 8 bases between. In DNA, the CDR3 is TGCGCCAGCAGCCAAAGATCTCTCTCCTATAATTCACCCCTCCACTTT. This sequence encodes CASSQRSLSYNSPLHF.

This clonotype has only one observation. The rearrangement uses TRBV5-5 and TRBJ1-3; no definite D call. Trimming left V 4 bases short and J 3 bases short, with 14 bases between. Germline values: CDR1 SGHKS, CDR2 YYEKEE (reference sequence). CDR3 length: 15 residues. CDR3 residues: CASSPSILFGNTIYF. CDR3 nucleotide sequence: TGTGCCAGCAGCCCCAGCATACTTTTTGGAAACACCATATATTTT.

This clonotype came up many times. The gene calls are TRBV5-1 and TRBJ2-5; D possibly corresponds to TRBD1 (5 bases). The germline V gene encodes CDR1 SGHRS and CDR2 YFSETQ. The CDR3 consists of 13 residues. The germline V and J ends were trimmed by 0 bases and 5 bases, with 8 bases remaining between them. This CDR3 reads CASSLAAGETQYF. CDR3 DNA: TGCGCCAGCAGCTTGGCCGCAGGGGAGACCCAGTACTTC. Full variable domain (missing parts from reference TRBV5-1 and TRBJ2-5): KAGVTQTPRYLIKTRGQQVTLSCSPISGHRSVSWYQQTPGQGLQFLFEYFSETQRNKGNFPGRFSGRQFSNSRSEMNVSTLELGDSALYLCASSLAAGETQYFGPGTRLLVL.

This rearrangement joins TRBV6-6 to TRBJ2-7, with 8 bases matching TRBD2. CDR3 length: 10 residues. Germline values: CDR1 MNHNY, CDR2 SVGAGI (reference sequence). The CDR3: CASGTSGTHV. The CDR3 DNA follows: TGTGCCAGCGGAACTAGCGGAACGCACGTC.

The rearrangement uses TRBV20-1 and TRBJ1-2; D unclear. The CDR3 extends over 11 amino acids. V was shortened by 6 bases and J by 8 bases, with 13 bases between the two germline ends. Germline CDR1 is DFQATT and CDR2 is SNEGSKA (reference sequence). CDR3 DNA: TGCAGTGCCGGTCACGGGGTCGGCTACACCTTC. This gives the protein CSAGHGVGYTF.

This clonotype has more than one count but fewer than ten. V gene TRBV29-1 combines with J gene TRBJ2-1; unclear D gene. V was cut by 4 bases and J by 0 bases, with 7 bases left in between. Germline values: CDR1 SQVTM, CDR2 ANQGSEA. The CDR3 is 13 amino acids. DNA of the CDR3: TGCAGCGTTGTCTTAAGCTCCTACAATGAGCAGTTCTTC. It specifies CSVVLSSYNEQFF.

CDR3 in DNA: TGTGCCACCAGCAGAGATCGGGGGGATCAGCCCCAGCATTTT. Its translation is CATSRDRGDQPQHF. The rearrangement joins TRBV15 to TRBJ1-5, with D possibly being TRBD1 (5 bases). V was clipped by 0 bases and J by 5 bases, with 8 bases between them. CDR1 is LNHNV and CDR2 is YYDKDF in the germline V gene (reference sequence). The CDR3 loop spans 14 amino acids. Full variable domain (outside the CDR3, taken from reference TRBV15 and TRBJ1-5): DAMVIQNPRYQVTQFGKPVTLSCSQTLNHNVMYWYQQKSSQAPKLLFHYYDKDFNNEADTPDNFQSRRPNTSFCFLDIRSPGLGDTAMYLCATSRDRGDQPQHFGDGTRLSIL.

This clonotype was counted between two and nine times. The J gene is TRBJ2-5, the V gene TRBV7-8, with a tentative D call TRBD2 (6 bases). There are 11 residues in the CDR3. V was cut by 5 bases and J by 8 bases, with 9 bases left in between. Germline CDR1 is SGHVS and CDR2 is FQNEAQ. For the CDR3, the DNA is TGTGCCAGCAGCCCCGGGAGCACCCAGTACTTC. As protein: CASSPGSTQYF.